Following are 10 T cell receptor beta chains from one sample sequenced in a study of blood T cell repertoires in COVID-19. The method was immunoSEQ multiplex PCR; TCRdb's version includes in-frame clones alone and lacks a portion of them. In the table there are 200,000 or so clones, about 90% of which are singletons. Source material: peripheral blood. Every receptor here comes from an older woman with acute or convalescent COVID-19.

The V and J genes are TRBV11-1 and TRBJ2-3, with TRBD2 matching 7 bases. J lost 0 bases, V lost 8 bases, and 8 bases had no gene match. Germline CDR1 and CDR2: SGHAT and FQDESV (reference sequence). The CDR3 consists of 15 residues. The CDR3 DNA reads as TGTGCCAGCGCCCCGGGGGGAGCTAGCACAGATACGCAGTATTTT. Protein product: CASAPGGASTDTQYF.

CDR3 coding DNA: TGTGCCAGCAAGCAGCCGGGCGGGGGCGCGGGCTACACCTTC. This encodes CASKQPGGGAGYTF. The rearrangement uses TRBV2 and TRBJ1-2; D perhaps matches TRBD1 (6 bases). Germline CDR1 is SNHLY and CDR2 is FYNNEI. The V end lost 7 bases, the J end lost 8 bases, and 20 bases lay between the germline ends. The CDR3 covers 14 residues.

This CDR3 is CASSLRGQGSYEQYF. The CDR3 coding sequence is TGCGCCAGCAGCTTGAGGGGACAGGGCTCCTACGAGCAGTACTTC. The genes are TRBV5-1 and TRBJ2-7; 9 bases agree with TRBD1. The junction had 2 bases not matched to a gene; V was cut back by 1 base and J by 0 bases. Per germline, CDR1 SGHRS and CDR2 YFSETQ. This CDR3 comprises 15 residues.

The chain is built from TRBV9 and TRBJ1-2; D not certain. The CDR3 extends over 11 amino acids. V was cut by 3 bases and J by 9 bases, with 9 bases left in between. CDR1 and CDR2 (germline): SGDLS, YYNGEE. CDR3 sequence: CASSEESRYTF. In nucleotides, the CDR3 is TGTGCCAGCAGCGAGGAGAGTCGCTACACCTTC.

V usage is TRBV3-1 (or the pseudogene TRBV3-2) and J usage is TRBJ1-1; possible D gene TRBD1, 6 bases. This CDR3 contains 13 residues. From germline, CDR1 is LGHDT and CDR2 YNNKEL (reference sequence). Deletions cut 4 bases from V and 12 bases from J, with 18 bases between. The CDR3 DNA sequence: TGTGCCAGCAGCCCCGGGGCGGGGGCCGAAACTTTCTTT. This encodes CASSPGAGAETFF.

The V gene is TRBV5-1, the J gene TRBJ1-5; tentatively, D is TRBD1 (5 bases). CDR1 SGHRS and CDR2 YFSETQ come from the germline V gene. Trimming stripped 0 bases from V and 7 bases from J, with 14 bases between. The CDR3 is 15 amino acids. This CDR3 reads CASSLGQPGSQPQHF. The CDR3, as DNA: TGCGCCAGCAGCTTGGGACAGCCCGGGAGCCAGCCCCAGCATTTT.

The rearrangement links TRBV6-1 to TRBJ2-1, with 11 bases that match TRBD2. Trimming at V came to 3 bases and at J to 9 bases, leaving 1 base not matched to a gene. The CDR3 consists of 13 residues. Looked up from germline, CDR1 is MNHNS and CDR2 is SASEGT. The CDR3 DNA follows: TGTGCCAGCAGTGACGGACTAGCGGGTGAGCAGTTCTTC. Its translation: CASSDGLAGEQFF.

This clone was observed once. The V and J genes are TRBV6-5 and TRBJ1-3; D uncertain. The CDR3 spans 14 residues. Germline V lookup: CDR1 MNHEY, CDR2 SVGAGI. Trimming stripped 11 bases from V and 5 bases from J, with 19 bases between. The CDR3 bases are TGTGCCGGCATGGAATGGGCTTCAAGAAACACCATATATTTT. This encodes CAGMEWASRNTIYF.

The V and J genes are TRBV2 and TRBJ1-1; possible D gene TRBD1, 5 bases. Germline assignment: CDR1 SNHLY and CDR2 FYNNEI. V was trimmed by 2 bases and J by 6 bases, leaving 13 bases between them. This CDR3 contains 14 residues. The CDR3 coding sequence is TGTGCCAGCAGTGAACGGGGGGGAAGGGCTGAAGCTTTCTTT. As protein: CASSERGGRAEAFF.

The chain couples TRBV6-2 or TRBV6-3 to TRBJ1-3; 8 bases are shared with TRBD1. Losses at the gene ends were 0 bases for V and 0 bases for J; bases not matched to a gene: 7. Per the germline V gene, CDR1 is MNHEY and CDR2 is SVGEGT. The CDR3 runs 18 residues. The CDR3 nucleotides are TGTGCCAGCAGTTACTCCGGACAGGGCCCAAGCTCTGGAAACACCATATATTTT. It is translated as CASSYSGQGPSSGNTIYF.